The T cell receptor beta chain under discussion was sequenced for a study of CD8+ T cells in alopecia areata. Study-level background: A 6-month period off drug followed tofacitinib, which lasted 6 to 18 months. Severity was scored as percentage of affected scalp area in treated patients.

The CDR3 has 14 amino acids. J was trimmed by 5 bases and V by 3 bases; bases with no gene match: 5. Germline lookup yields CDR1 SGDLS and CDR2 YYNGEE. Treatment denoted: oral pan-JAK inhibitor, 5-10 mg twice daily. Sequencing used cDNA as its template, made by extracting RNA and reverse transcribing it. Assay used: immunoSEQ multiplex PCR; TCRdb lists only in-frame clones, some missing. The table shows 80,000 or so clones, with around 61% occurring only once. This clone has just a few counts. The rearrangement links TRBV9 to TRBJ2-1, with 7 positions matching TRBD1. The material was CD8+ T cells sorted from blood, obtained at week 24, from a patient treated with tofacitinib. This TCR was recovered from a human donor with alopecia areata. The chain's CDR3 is CASSAFTGDNEQFF. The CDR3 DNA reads TGTGCCAGCAGCGCCTTTACAGGGGACAATGAGCAGTTCTTC.